This passage covers 11 T cell receptor beta chains from one sample sequenced in a study of blood T cell repertoires in COVID-19. Method: immunoSEQ multiplex PCR; TCRdb's copy keeps in-frame clones and lacks some. The table shows around 290,000 clones, with approximately 89% occurring only once. Sequencing was performed on PBMCs or T cells enriched from blood (not recorded which). The receptors stem from a woman aged 18-29 years who had recovered from COVID-19.

This clone was detected only a few times. The genes are TRBV11-2 and TRBJ2-7, with a tentative D call TRBD2 (5 bases). Trimming left V 8 bases short and J 0 bases short, with 14 bases between. Germline values: CDR1 SGHAT, CDR2 FQNNGV. CDR3 length: 14 residues. The CDR3 loop reads CASGGTASSYEQYF. For the CDR3, the DNA is TGTGCCAGCGGAGGAACCGCTAGCTCCTACGAGCAGTACTTC.

The V call is TRBV5-1, the J call TRBJ2-7; D unclear. Trimming pared 0 bases from V and 3 bases from J, leaving 7 bases between. The V gene's germline CDR1 is SGHRS and CDR2 YFSETQ. This CDR3 has 13 residues. The CDR3 DNA is TGCGCCAGCAGCTTGGAACAGCTCTACGAGCAGTACTTC. Translated: CASSLEQLYEQYF.

The chain couples TRBV5-6 to TRBJ2-1; the match to TRBD2 covers 10 bases. CDR3 size: 16 residues. Germline assignment: CDR1 SGHDT and CDR2 YYEEEE. Germline trimming cut 1 base from V and 8 bases from J; bases unmatched to any gene: 9. Here the CDR3 DNA reads TGTGCCAGCAGCTTGTTCTCTAGCGGGAGTATGTATGAGCAGTTCTTC. Translating it yields CASSLFSSGSMYEQFF.

This chain links TRBV20-1 with TRBJ1-2; 9 positions agree with TRBD1. Germline V gives CDR1 DFQATT, CDR2 SNEGSKA (reference sequence). The J segment lost 6 bases and the V segment lost 3 bases, leaving 17 bases of the junction unmatched. The CDR3 runs to 17 residues. As DNA, the CDR3 is TGCAGTGCTAGTCACCCCCGGGACAGGGCTAAAGCTAATGGCTACACCTTC. Translated, it gives CSASHPRDRAKANGYTF.

The gene calls are TRBV11-3 and TRBJ1-6; possible D gene TRBD1, 5 bases. Germline loops: CDR1 SGHNT, CDR2 YENEEA. The V end lost 4 bases, the J end lost 7 bases, and 11 bases lay between the germline ends. CDR3 length: 14 amino acids. CDR3 protein: CASSSQGENSPLHF. In DNA, the CDR3 is TGTGCCAGCAGCTCACAAGGGGAAAATTCACCCCTCCACTTT.

This chain links TRBV4-1 with TRBJ1-6; 7 nucleotides match TRBD1. Germline V gives CDR1 MGHRA, CDR2 YSYEKL. V shed 1 base and J 4 bases; nucleotides not matched to a gene: 10. The CDR3 extends over 18 amino acids. The CDR3 here is CASSQGGGPGQYNSPLHF. In DNA, the CDR3 is TGCGCCAGCAGCCAAGGGGGAGGACCGGGACAGTATAATTCACCCCTCCACTTT.

The chain employs TRBV5-1 and TRBJ1-2; weak D call: TRBD1 (6 bases). The V end was cut by 5 bases, the J end by 0 bases, with 17 bases between. The CDR3 runs 16 residues. The V gene's germline CDR1 is SGHRS and CDR2 YFSETQ. The chain's CDR3 is CASRRTADYANYGYTF. The CDR3 DNA follows: TGCGCCAGCAGAAGGACAGCGGATTATGCTAACTATGGCTACACCTTC.

The V and J genes are TRBV15 and TRBJ2-1, with D possibly being TRBD1 (5 bases). Germline V gene data show CDR1 as LNHNV and CDR2 as YYDKDF (reference sequence). This CDR3 contains 15 residues. V shed 2 bases and J shed 0 bases, with 8 bases lying between them. The CDR3 DNA sequence: TGTGCCACCAGCAGAAACAGGAACTCCTACAATGAGCAGTTCTTC. Translated, it gives CATSRNRNSYNEQFF.

The rearrangement uses TRBV28 and TRBJ2-1; 10 positions agree with TRBD1. CDR1 is MDHEN and CDR2 is SYDVKM in the germline V gene. CDR3 length: 14 residues. With 7 bases clipped from V and 6 bases from J, the junction kept 6 bases outside the gene matches. In DNA form, the CDR3 reads TGTGCCAGCACCGACAGGGGGCGACTCAATGAGCAGTTCTTC. It specifies CASTDRGRLNEQFF.

The rearrangement links TRBV18 to TRBJ1-4; D not resolved. The germline gives CDR1 KGHSH, CDR2 LQKENI. V lost 2 bases and J 4 bases, leaving 8 bases between the germline ends. The length of the CDR3 is 14 residues. CDR3 nucleotides: TGTGCCAGCTCACCAGAGGCAGATAATGAAAAACTGTTTTTT. This sequence encodes CASSPEADNEKLFF.

This sequence joins TRBV24-1 and TRBJ1-3; D remains ambiguous. The germline CDR1 and CDR2 sequences are KGHDR and SFDVKD. The CDR3 is made up of 14 amino acids. The germline V and J ends were trimmed by 12 bases and 4 bases, with 18 bases remaining between them. The CDR3 nucleotides are TGTGCCCCAAACCCTTTTTGGCCCGGAAACACCATATATTTT. Translated: CAPNPFWPGNTIYF.